Each of the 32 T cell receptor beta chains below was sequenced from the same sample in a study of control samples from healthy donors and cancer patients. Some clones are missing from TCRdb's copy, which holds only in-frame ones; the method was immunoSEQ multiplex PCR. The sample lists 350,000 to 450,000 clones; 90% were seen once. The sample was PBMCs. Receptors were obtained from a man aged 40-55 years with head and neck cancer.

The rearrangement links TRBV19 to TRBJ1-1; D is unclear. Trimming pared 5 bases from V and 4 bases from J, leaving 17 bases between. Germline CDR1 reads LNHDA; CDR2 reads SQIVND (reference sequence). This CDR3 has 15 amino acids. The CDR3 loop is CASSAPWVGGTEAFF. The CDR3 DNA reads TGTGCCAGTAGTGCCCCCTGGGTGGGAGGCACTGAAGCTTTCTTT.

This clone came up a few times. The chain uses TRBV7-3 and TRBJ2-1; D is unclear. Germline CDR1 and CDR2: SGHTA and FQGTGA. The CDR3 covers 15 residues. V was pared by 2 bases and J by 3 bases, with 11 bases between. The CDR3 region is CASSLALSGYNEQFF. As DNA, the CDR3 is TGTGCCAGCAGCTTAGCCCTAAGTGGCTACAATGAGCAGTTCTTC.

In its sample, this clone was seen a few times. The chain is built from TRBV2 and TRBJ1-2, with 8 bases lining up with TRBD1. The J segment lost 8 bases and the V segment lost 3 bases, leaving 8 bases of the junction unmatched. The CDR3 spans 14 residues. From germline, CDR1 is SNHLY and CDR2 FYNNEI. The CDR3 nucleotides read TGTGCCAGCAGTGACCAGGGGGCGCCGAGGGGCTACACCTTC. This codes for CASSDQGAPRGYTF. The variable domain in full, with the rest retrieved from reference TRBV2 and TRBJ1-2, is EPEVTQTPSHQVTQMGQEVILRCVPISNHLYFYWYRQILGQKVEFLVSFYNNEISEKSEIFDDQFSVERPDGSNFTLKIRSTKLEDSAMYFCASSDQGAPRGYTFGSGTRLTVV.

This clone was seen a single time. V usage is TRBV7-2 and J usage is TRBJ1-3; weak D call: TRBD1 (5 bases). Germline loops: CDR1 SGHTA, CDR2 FQGNSA. V lost 0 bases and J 4 bases, leaving 13 bases between the germline ends. The CDR3 is 16 residues long. CDR3 amino acids: CASSLAGPRGGNTIYF. The CDR3 DNA reads as TGTGCCAGCAGCTTAGCCGGGCCCCGGGGCGGAAACACCATATATTTT.

V usage is TRBV9 and J usage is TRBJ2-6; D is unresolved. V was clipped by 0 bases and J by 0 bases, with 10 bases between them. Germline V gene sequence: CDR1 SGDLS, CDR2 YYNGEE. There are 17 residues in the CDR3. The CDR3 protein is CASSVGADHSGANVLTF. The CDR3, as DNA: TGTGCCAGCAGCGTAGGCGCAGACCACTCTGGGGCCAACGTCCTGACTTTC. The variable domain in full, completed from reference TRBV9 and TRBJ2-6, reads DSGVTQTPKHLITATGQRVTLRCSPRSGDLSVYWYQQSLDQGLQFLIQYYNGEERAKGNILERFSAQQFPDLHSELNLSSLELGDSALYFCASSVGADHSGANVLTFGAGSRLTVL.

This clone came up a few times. The chain uses TRBV7-2 and TRBJ2-7; tentatively, D is TRBD1 (6 bases). The CDR3 runs to 13 residues. CDR1 is SGHTA and CDR2 is FQGNSA in the germline V gene. Trimming shortened V by 3 bases and J by 6 bases, and 12 bases separated the two germline ends. CDR3 sequence reads: CASSLTGLREQYF. The CDR3 coding sequence is TGTGCCAGCAGCTTGACAGGCCTACGCGAGCAGTACTTC.

The gene calls are TRBV19 and TRBJ1-1; D is unclear. The CDR3 is 15 residues long. The V gene lost 4 bases and the J gene lost 5 bases, with 17 bases spanning the gap. Germline V CDR1 and CDR2: LNHDA, SQIVND (reference sequence). As DNA, the CDR3 is TGTGCCAGTAGTAGGGGAGGGAGTGACGGGACTGAAGCTTTCTTT. This gives the protein CASSRGGSDGTEAFF.

The chain links TRBV25-1 to TRBJ2-1; 8 bases agree with TRBD1. Germline values: CDR1 MGHDK, CDR2 SYGVNS. V was clipped by 5 bases and J by 8 bases; unmatched bases: 8. The CDR3 covers 14 residues. The CDR3: CASSLGQGADEQFF. CDR3 nucleotide sequence: TGTGCCAGCAGTCTTGGGCAGGGGGCAGATGAGCAGTTCTTC.

Details on this clone: The germline gene is not matched at one end of the junction; a read error may be the cause. In DNA form, the CDR3 reads TGCGCCAGCAACCAAGATGGTAGCCGCTCTGGGGCCAACGTCCTGACTTTC. Translating gives CASNQDGSRSGANVLTF. J is TRBJ2-6 and V is TRBV4-3; D not resolved. The CDR3 loop spans 17 amino acids. The germline V gene has CDR1 LGHNA and CDR2 YSLEER.

V gene TRBV27 combines with J gene TRBJ2-1; D possibly corresponds to TRBD1 (5 bases). The V end lost 9 bases, the J end lost 4 bases, and 19 bases lay between the germline ends. The CDR3 is 15 amino acids. The germline V gene has CDR1 MNHEY and CDR2 SMNVEV (reference sequence). Here the CDR3 reads CASRGLTDAYNEQFF. The CDR3 nucleotides are TGTGCCAGTAGGGGCCTGACCGACGCGTACAATGAGCAGTTCTTC.

The rearrangement joins TRBV28 to TRBJ1-4, with D hard to call. The CDR3 spans 12 residues. Trimming stripped 6 bases from V and 8 bases from J, with 10 bases between. Germline V gives CDR1 MDHEN, CDR2 SYDVKM. CDR3 DNA: TGTGCCAGCAGCCCTAACAGCGAAAAACTGTTTTTT. It yields the protein CASSPNSEKLFF.

The rearrangement uses TRBV5-6 and TRBJ1-4, with 9 bases aligning to TRBD1. This CDR3 comprises 15 residues. V gave up 7 bases and J gave up 8 bases; unmatched junction bases: 12. Per the germline V gene, CDR1 is SGHDT and CDR2 is YYEEEE. The CDR3 spells CASLNKGQGGEKLFF. Written as DNA, the CDR3 is TGTGCCAGCCTAAATAAGGGACAGGGCGGCGAAAAACTGTTTTTT.

The chain links TRBV4-2 to TRBJ1-2; D gene uncertain. The germline CDR1 and CDR2 sequences are LGHNA and YNFKEQ. The length of the CDR3 is 15 residues. Trimming pared 0 bases from V and 2 bases from J, leaving 10 bases between. The DNA of the CDR3 is TGTGCCAGCAGCCAAGATTCCGGGTCAAACTATGGCTACACCTTC. Translation gives CASSQDSGSNYGYTF.

The chain's CDR3 is CAWSVLEGGNSPLHF. The CDR3 region has the DNA TGTGCCTGGAGTGTACTGGAGGGAGGTAATTCACCCCTCCACTTT. J is TRBJ1-6 and V is TRBV30; D gene uncertain. Germline lookup yields CDR1 GTSNPN and CDR2 SVGIG (reference sequence). The V end was cut by 0 bases, the J end by 6 bases, with 12 bases between. This CDR3 has 15 amino acids.

The chain has TRBV11-2 and TRBJ2-3; possibly TRBD1 for D (6 bases). V was trimmed by 4 bases and J by 3 bases, leaving 14 bases between them. Germline lookup yields CDR1 SGHAT and CDR2 FQNNGV. The CDR3 runs 15 residues. In nucleotides, the CDR3 is TGTGCCAGCAGCTCCGGCCAGGGGTTGACAGATACGCAGTATTTT. The encoded protein is CASSSGQGLTDTQYF.

The chain joins TRBV6-5 to TRBJ1-2; 7 positions match TRBD1. The CDR3 is made up of 13 amino acids. Germline-derived CDR1 and CDR2 are MNHEY and SVGAGI. Unmatched junction bases numbered 9, after V lost 6 bases and J lost 8 bases. For the CDR3, the DNA is TGTGCCAGCAGGGGGACAGTACGATTCGGCTACACCTTC. Its translation: CASRGTVRFGYTF.

The chain uses TRBV24-1 and TRBJ1-2, with 10 bases matching TRBD1. The germline V gene has CDR1 KGHDR and CDR2 SFDVKD. V gave up 3 bases and J gave up 6 bases; unmatched junction bases: 3. There are 14 residues in the CDR3. The DNA for the CDR3 is TGTGCCACCAGTGATCCGGGACAGGGGCATGGCTACACCTTC. Translating it yields CATSDPGQGHGYTF.

A few counts support this clone. The chain combines TRBV28 with TRBJ2-7; D unresolved. This CDR3 comprises 13 residues. The V gene lost 3 bases and the J gene lost 2 bases, with 8 bases spanning the gap. Germline V CDR1 and CDR2: MDHEN, SYDVKM. The CDR3 spells CASSFSLTYEQYF. The DNA for the CDR3 is TGTGCCAGCAGTTTTTCCCTTACCTACGAGCAGTACTTC.

The V gene is TRBV5-6, the J gene TRBJ2-1; a possible D gene is TRBD1 (6 bases). CDR1 is SGHDT, CDR2 YYEEEE, per germline. This CDR3 comprises 16 residues. The V gene lost 0 bases and the J gene lost 4 bases, with 14 bases spanning the gap. CDR3 sequence reads: CASSLVYKQGYNEQFF. In DNA, the CDR3 is TGTGCCAGCAGCTTGGTTTATAAGCAGGGGTACAATGAGCAGTTCTTC.

This clone is a singleton in its sample. The rearrangement links TRBV12-5 to TRBJ2-5, with TRBD1 identical over 8 bases. Germline values: CDR1 LGHNT, CDR2 FRNRAP. V lost 0 bases, J lost 5 bases, and 11 bases stayed unmatched. The CDR3 contains 17 residues. The CDR3, as DNA: TGTGCTAGTGGTTTGGTCCTTGAGGGACAGGCTGTGGAGACCCAGTACTTC. Residues: CASGLVLEGQAVETQYF.

The genes are TRBV6-5 and TRBJ1-6; 7 bases are a match to TRBD1. V trimming: 5 bases; J trimming: 4 bases; junction bases outside the gene matches: 5. Germline assignment: CDR1 MNHEY and CDR2 SVGAGI. The CDR3 totals 15 residues. CDR3: CASSIQGQYNSPLHF. The CDR3 nucleotides read TGTGCCAGCAGTATACAGGGACAGTATAATTCACCCCTCCACTTT.

This chain connects TRBV28 to TRBJ2-7, with no clear D. In germline, CDR1 is MDHEN, CDR2 SYDVKM. The CDR3 runs to 10 residues. Written as DNA, the CDR3 is TGTGCTTCCGGCACCCGCTGGCAGTACTTC. Its protein is CASGTRWQYF.

V is TRBV5-1 and J is TRBJ2-1; D is perhaps TRBD1 (5 bases). The germline V gene encodes CDR1 SGHRS and CDR2 YFSETQ. V lost 5 bases and J 6 bases, leaving 15 bases between the germline ends. This CDR3 has 14 amino acids. CDR3 sequence reads: CASSYQDTGNEQFF. The CDR3 nucleotides read TGCGCCAGCAGTTATCAGGACACTGGCAATGAGCAGTTCTTC.

This chain links TRBV4-1 with TRBJ2-7, with D possibly TRBD1 on 7 matching bases. Per the germline V gene, CDR1 is MGHRA and CDR2 is YSYEKL. V lost 4 bases and J 5 bases, leaving 18 bases between the germline ends. The CDR3 consists of 15 residues. The CDR3 region is CASSLGGLGGNEQYF. DNA of the CDR3: TGCGCCAGCAGCCTAGGGGGCCTCGGGGGCAACGAGCAGTACTTC.

This sequence joins TRBV19 and TRBJ2-6, with D tentatively TRBD1 (6 bases). Trimming cost V 2 bases and J 4 bases, with 12 bases left between them. This CDR3 contains 16 residues. Germline V lookup: CDR1 LNHDA, CDR2 SQIVND (reference sequence). The CDR3 sequence: CASSIIQGRGANVLTF. CDR3 nucleotide sequence: TGTGCCAGTAGTATAATTCAGGGGCGCGGGGCCAACGTCCTGACTTTC.

The J gene is TRBJ1-2, the V gene TRBV7-8, with 8 nucleotides matching TRBD1. Germline-derived CDR1 and CDR2 are SGHVS and FQNEAQ. V lost 3 bases, J lost 8 bases, and 8 bases stayed unmatched. CDR3 length equals 14 residues. The CDR3, as DNA: TGTGCCAGCAGCTTCGGAGGACAGGGCGGCGGCTACACCTTC. Translating gives CASSFGGQGGGYTF.

This rearrangement joins TRBV7-3 to TRBJ2-1, with D perhaps TRBD1 (5 bases). The CDR3 runs 14 residues. Germline V gene lookup returns CDR1 SGHTA and CDR2 FQGTGA. V was shortened by 1 base and J by 4 bases, with 8 bases between the two germline ends. CDR3 nucleotides: TGTGCCAGCAGCTTAAATGGGGCATACAATGAGCAGTTCTTC. Translation: CASSLNGAYNEQFF.

The rearrangement joins TRBV7-2 to TRBJ1-1; TRBD1 is a possible D gene (5 bases). V was pared by 2 bases and J by 3 bases, with 10 bases between. Germline V gene data show CDR1 as SGHTA and CDR2 as FQGNSA. The CDR3 is 14 amino acids. The CDR3 nucleotides read TGTGCCAGCAGCTTATCGGGGACTCACACTGAAGCTTTCTTT. Protein product: CASSLSGTHTEAFF.

The chain joins TRBV29-1 to TRBJ2-3; 8 bases line up with TRBD1. After removal of 4 bases from V and 0 bases from J, the junction contained 6 bases not matched to a gene. There are 15 residues in the CDR3. Germline-derived CDR1 and CDR2 are SQVTM and ANQGSEA. CDR3 nucleotide sequence: TGCAGCGTTGGTGCCGGGACAGGAAGCACAGATACGCAGTATTTT. It is translated as CSVGAGTGSTDTQYF.

V and J are TRBV24-1 and TRBJ2-7, with TRBD1 identical over 9 bases. The length of the CDR3 is 14 residues. CDR1 KGHDR and CDR2 SFDVKD come from the germline V gene. After removal of 4 bases from V and 5 bases from J, the junction contained 5 bases not matched to a gene. CDR3 sequence reads: CATSDTGQGNEQYF. Here the CDR3 DNA reads TGTGCCACCAGTGACACGGGACAGGGAAACGAGCAGTACTTC.

This clone was picked up one time. This chain uses TRBV5-4 with TRBJ1-3; D gene unclear. The length of the CDR3 is 11 residues. V lost 10 bases, J lost 2 bases, and 7 bases lay in between. From germline, CDR1 is SGHNT and CDR2 YYREEE (reference sequence). The CDR3 region is CAVGTGNTIYF. In DNA form, the CDR3 reads TGTGCCGTAGGGACTGGAAACACCATATATTTT.

The chain couples TRBV5-1 to TRBJ1-5, with TRBD1 matching over 8 bases. Germline V gives CDR1 SGHRS, CDR2 YFSETQ. This CDR3 contains 15 residues. The trim removed 0 bases at V and 7 bases at J, leaving 6 bases unmatched. The CDR3 DNA sequence: TGCGCCAGCAGCTTGGCAGGGGGCGCCGGACAGCCCCAGCATTTT. It codes for CASSLAGGAGQPQHF.